These 29 T cell receptor beta chains originate from one sample sequenced in a study of read filtering for tumor transcriptome and immune sequencing. This library used approximately 370 ng RNA and molecular barcoded adaptors spanning alpha/delta and beta/gamma chains. TCRdb called the reads again in MiXCR, with one record for every CDR3 protein. The profile covers under 150,000 distinct CDR3 sequences, with around 14% appearing a single time and roughly 7.6% taken by the ten largest. The sequenced sample consisted of a population of CD138-negative cells sorted from bone marrow. These receptors all come from a donor at least 40 years old with multiple myeloma.

This clonotype was picked up a small number of times. The chain has TRBV20-1 and TRBJ2-7, with 13 bases that match TRBD2. With 5 bases clipped from V and 4 bases from J, the junction kept 17 bases outside the gene matches. The CDR3 contains 18 residues. Germline V CDR1 and CDR2: DFQATT, SNEGSKA (reference sequence). For the CDR3, the DNA is TGCAGTGCTTCGACCCAACCGCCCTTGACTAGCGGGAGGTACGAGCAGTACTTC. Translation gives CSASTQPPLTSGRYEQYF.

This clonotype was seen repeatedly, ten times or more. The chain uses TRBV13 and TRBJ2-5; D is possibly TRBD2 (5 bases). Germline loops: CDR1 PRHDT, CDR2 FYEKMQ (reference sequence). Trimming took off 5 bases at V and 5 bases at J, with 21 bases between the two ends. This CDR3 region has 16 residues. The DNA for the CDR3 is TGTGCCAGCAGCCGTTCCGTAGCGTCCCCTCCCGAGACCCAGTACTTC. As protein: CASSRSVASPPETQYF. Together with reference TRBV13 and TRBJ2-5, the CDR3 gives the full variable domain: AAGVIQSPRHLIKEKRETATLKCYPIPRHDTVYWYQQGPGQDPQFLISFYEKMQSDKGSIPDRFSAQQFSDYHSELNMSSLELGDSALYFCASSRSVASPPETQYFGPGTRLLVL.

In the case of this clonotype: One base separates it from a far larger clone, so it is likely a read error. The V gene is TRBV11-3, the J gene TRBJ2-1; 9 nucleotides align to TRBD2. This CDR3 has 16 amino acids. Germline-derived CDR1 and CDR2 are SGHNT and YENEEA. Here the CDR3 DNA reads TGTGCCAGCAGCATAGATAGCGGGAGCTCCTGCAATGAGCAGTTCTTC. Translating it yields CASSIDSGSSCNEQFF.

This clonotype appeared once. This sequence joins TRBV13 and TRBJ1-1; TRBD1 is a possible D gene (6 bases). The CDR3 consists of 13 residues. Trimming removed 5 bases from V and 3 bases from J, with 10 bases in between. CDR1 and CDR2 from the germline V gene are PRHDT and FYEKMQ (reference sequence). Written as DNA, the CDR3 is TGTGCCAGCAGCGAGGGGGTTGACACTGAAGCTTTCTTT. This sequence encodes CASSEGVDTEAFF.

This clonotype has at least ten counts. The chain employs TRBV20-1 and TRBJ2-1; TRBD2 aligns across 13 bases. V lost 6 bases to trimming and J lost 8 bases; unmatched junction nucleotides: 19. The CDR3 is 18 residues long. CDR1 is DFQATT, CDR2 SNEGSKA, per germline (reference sequence). The CDR3: CSAPLLAGGRVDYDEQFF. The CDR3 nucleotides read TGCAGTGCACCACTACTAGCGGGAGGGAGAGTAGATTACGATGAGCAGTTCTTC.

In this sample, this clonotype turned up many times. V gene TRBV15 combines with J gene TRBJ2-1, with D possibly TRBD2 on 6 matching bases. Trimming left V 5 bases short and J 1 base short, with 12 bases between. Germline assignment: CDR1 LNHNV and CDR2 YYDKDF (reference sequence). The CDR3 is 15 amino acids. The CDR3 nucleotides read TGTGCCACCAGCGGTGGGAGGCGGTCCTACAATGAGCAGTTCTTC. Translation gives CATSGGRRSYNEQFF.

V gene TRBV4-3 combines with J gene TRBJ2-5, with 8 bases aligning to TRBD2. Germline CDR1 is LGHNA and CDR2 is YSLEER. This CDR3 region has 16 residues. Germline trimming cut 0 bases from V and 7 bases from J; bases unmatched to any gene: 10. The CDR3 DNA is TGCGCCAGCAGCCAAGATAGGCTAGCGGGTGTGGGGACCCAGTACTTC. It encodes CASSQDRLAGVGTQYF.

Ten or more counts support this clonotype. The CDR3 here is CASSFDTYEQFF. As DNA, the CDR3 is TGTGCCAGCAGTTTCGACACCTATGAGCAGTTCTTC. The rearrangement links TRBV6-2 or TRBV6-3 to TRBJ2-1; D not certain. Deletions cut 4 bases from V and 8 bases from J, with 9 bases between. The CDR3 totals 12 residues. Germline V lookup: CDR1 MNHEY, CDR2 SVGEGT.

This clonotype was observed many times. The chain has TRBV12-3 or TRBV12-4 and TRBJ2-1; 10 bases are shared with TRBD2. The V gene end was trimmed by 3 bases and the J gene end by 8 bases; junction bases not matched to a gene: 10. CDR3 size: 16 residues. The CDR3: CASSLPSGSLSHEQFF. CDR3 coding DNA: TGTGCCAGCAGTTTGCCTAGCGGGAGTCTGAGCCATGAGCAGTTCTTC.

To note about this clonotype: A much more abundant neighbour one base away suggests this may be a read error. The chain links TRBV10-3 to TRBJ1-1; D is possibly TRBD1 (5 bases). V was cut by 2 bases and J by 4 bases, with 20 bases left in between. The germline V gene has CDR1 ENHRY and CDR2 SYGVKD. This CDR3 has 17 residues. The CDR3 DNA sequence: TGTGCCATCAGTGAGGCAGCTATGCGGGCCGGGGCCACTGAAGCTTTCTTT. This encodes CAISEAAMRAGATEAFF.

This clonotype was counted many times. The rearrangement uses TRBV10-2 and TRBJ2-7; 13 nucleotides align to TRBD2. Germline V gene lookup returns CDR1 WSHSY and CDR2 SAAADI. The CDR3 is made up of 18 amino acids. Germline trimming cut 4 bases from V and 5 bases from J; bases unmatched to any gene: 14. CDR3 DNA: TGCGCCAGCAGTGCCCCGGAGACTAGCGGGAGGTTAGCCCACGAGCAGTACTTC. It yields the protein CASSAPETSGRLAHEQYF.

This chain connects TRBV24-1 to TRBJ2-5; 15 bases map to TRBD2. After removal of 6 bases from V and 5 bases from J, the junction contained 18 bases not matched to a gene. Looked up from germline, CDR1 is KGHDR and CDR2 is SFDVKD. The CDR3 runs to 20 residues. CDR3 DNA sequence: TGTGCCACCAGTAAATCCCCCGGACTAGCGGGAGGGTTTTTGGGGGAGACCCAGTACTTC. Its protein product is CATSKSPGLAGGFLGETQYF.

This clonotype was picked up many times. The J gene is TRBJ1-6, the V gene TRBV6-5; TRBD1 aligns across 7 bases. CDR1 and CDR2 (germline): MNHEY, SVGAGI. Trimming removed 6 bases from V and 6 bases from J; junction bases left unmatched: 14. The CDR3 is 17 residues long. The CDR3 protein is CASSHEFPGTANSPLHF. Written as DNA, the CDR3 is TGTGCCAGCAGCCACGAGTTTCCCGGGACAGCTAATTCACCCCTCCACTTT.

This clonotype was observed many times. The rearrangement uses TRBV4-3 and TRBJ2-3; 7 bases match TRBD1. CDR3 size: 14 residues. The J segment lost 6 bases and the V segment lost 3 bases, leaving 6 bases of the junction unmatched. From germline, CDR1 is LGHNA and CDR2 YSLEER. CDR3: CASSQGSTGDTQYF. CDR3 coding DNA: TGCGCCAGCAGCCAGGGTTCGACAGGGGATACGCAGTATTTT.

There are many counts of this clonotype. The chain uses TRBV19 and TRBJ1-2; unclear D gene. The V gene's germline CDR1 is LNHDA and CDR2 SQIVND (reference sequence). Trimming removed 5 bases at V and 7 bases at J, with 8 bases between. The CDR3 totals 11 residues. This CDR3 is CASSFGSGYTF. CDR3 coding DNA: TGTGCCAGTAGTTTCGGCTCTGGCTACACCTTC. Together with reference TRBV19 and TRBJ1-2, the CDR3 gives the full variable domain: DGGITQSPKYLFRKEGQNVTLSCEQNLNHDAMYWYRQDPGQGLRLIYYSQIVNDFQKGDIAEGYSVSREKKESFPLTVTSAQKNPTAFYLCASSFGSGYTFGSGTRLTVV.

Note on this clonotype: Germline and junction disagree at one end, which may indicate a read error. The CDR3 DNA reads TGTGCCAGTAGCTTCGGTTTAAGTGAGCAGTTCTTC. Translating gives CASSFGLSEQFF. The chain employs TRBV7-9 and TRBJ2-1, with no clear D. Per germline, CDR1 SEHNR and CDR2 FQNEAQ (reference sequence). This CDR3 has 12 amino acids.

The rearrangement links TRBV25-1 to TRBJ1-5, with 7 positions matching TRBD1. This CDR3 region has 13 residues. Looked up from germline, CDR1 is MGHDK and CDR2 is SYGVNS. V dropped 6 bases and J dropped 6; count of bases not matched to a gene: 5. In DNA, the CDR3 is TGTGCCAGCAGCGACAGGGTGGGTCAGCCCCAGCATTTT. It is translated as CASSDRVGQPQHF. Looking up the rest from reference TRBV25-1 and TRBJ1-5 gives the full variable domain: EADIYQTPRYLVIGTGKKITLECSQTMGHDKMYWYQQDPGMELHLIHYSYGVNSTEKGDLSSESTVSRIRTEHFPLTLESARPSHTSQYLCASSDRVGQPQHFGDGTRLSIL.

This clonotype was counted many times. This chain joins TRBV20-1 and TRBJ1-6, with D hard to call. In germline, CDR1 is DFQATT, CDR2 SNEGSKA (reference sequence). Trimming left V 3 bases short and J 11 bases short, with 14 bases between. The CDR3 is made up of 13 amino acids. CDR3 protein: CSASRSAETPLHF. In nucleotides, the CDR3 is TGCAGTGCTAGTCGGTCCGCCGAGACACCCCTCCACTTT.

This clonotype was seen many times. The gene calls are TRBV24-1 and TRBJ2-1; 11 bases are a match to TRBD2. Germline assignment: CDR1 KGHDR and CDR2 SFDVKD. V was clipped by 2 bases and J by 11 bases; unmatched bases: 7. The CDR3 sequence is 15 residues long. The CDR3 is CATSDYEGTSGQQFF. The CDR3 DNA reads as TGTGCCACCAGTGATTACGAAGGGACTAGCGGTCAGCAGTTCTTC.

This clonotype was seen many times. The chain joins TRBV18 to TRBJ2-7, with TRBD1 matching 10 bases. The CDR3 runs 15 residues. CDR1 and CDR2 from the germline V gene are KGHSH and LQKENI. Unmatched junction bases numbered 6, after V lost 3 bases and J lost 4 bases. CDR3 residues: CASSPRGQGGYEQYF. The CDR3 region has the DNA TGTGCCAGCTCACCTAGAGGACAGGGGGGATACGAGCAGTACTTC.

On this clonotype itself: This could be a read error, since a much larger clone is one nucleotide away. The rearrangement joins TRBV6-5 to TRBJ2-5; TRBD2 agrees at 8 bases. This CDR3 comprises 15 residues. Germline V lookup: CDR1 MNHEY, CDR2 SVGAGI. Trimming at V came to 2 bases and at J to 5 bases, leaving 7 bases not matched to a gene. CDR3 sequence (DNA): TGTGCCAGCAGTTACGGGACTAGGGGGTTCGAGACCCAGTACTTC. This sequence encodes CASSYGTRGFETQYF.

Turning to this clonotype: One base away lies a much larger clone, so this may be a sequencing read error. The chain is built from TRBV2 and TRBJ2-1; D might be TRBD1 (6 bases). Germline values: CDR1 SNHLY, CDR2 FYNNEI. The CDR3 covers 15 residues. CDR3 in amino acids: CASSFRQVSYDEQFF. The CDR3 DNA reads as TGTGCCAGCAGTTTTCGACAGGTTTCCTACGATGAGCAGTTCTTC. Looking up the rest from reference TRBV2 and TRBJ2-1 gives the full variable domain: EPEVTQTPSHQVTQMGQEVILRCVPISNHLYFYWYRQILGQKVEFLVSFYNNEISEKSEIFDDQFSVERPDGSNFTLKIRSTKLEDSAMYFCASSFRQVSYDEQFFGPGTRLTVL.

The table lists this clonotype with a few counts. The chain links TRBV20-1 to TRBJ2-1; 14 bases fit TRBD2. The CDR3 has 16 amino acids. V lost 1 base and J lost 10; bases outside the gene matches: 9. Germline V CDR1 and CDR2: DFQATT, SNEGSKA (reference sequence). CDR3 in DNA: TGCAGTGCTAGAGCTCCCGGGGGACTAGCGGGAGTGGAGCAGTTCTTC. Its translation is CSARAPGGLAGVEQFF.

Only a few counts were recorded for this clonotype. Compared with germline, one end of the junction differs, possibly owing to a read error. The rearrangement links TRBV7-9 to TRBJ1-1; D may be TRBD1 (6 bases). CDR1 SEHNR and CDR2 FQNEAQ come from the germline V gene (reference sequence). CDR3 length equals 16 residues. The DNA for the CDR3 is TGTGCCAGCAGCTCAAGAAGGACAGTCACCGACACTGAAGCTCTCTTT. Its translation: CASSSRRTVTDTEALF.

This clonotype occurred many times. The chain joins TRBV2 to TRBJ2-1, with D possibly being TRBD2 (6 bases). The germline V gene encodes CDR1 SNHLY and CDR2 FYNNEI. Trimming took 7 bases from V and 10 from J, leaving 20 bases between them. This CDR3 has 14 amino acids. CDR3 region: CASMGDWSLGEQFF. The CDR3 DNA reads as TGTGCCAGCATGGGGGACTGGTCCCTCGGAGAGCAGTTCTTC.

This clonotype appeared many times. The chain recombines TRBV18 with TRBJ2-5, with D unclear. CDR1 is KGHSH and CDR2 is LQKENI in the germline V gene. Trimming cost V 6 bases and J 5 bases, with 10 bases left between them. The CDR3 is 12 residues long. The DNA of the CDR3 is TGTGCCAGCTCTGAAGATCCGGAGACCCAGTACTTC. It is translated as CASSEDPETQYF.

As concerns this clonotype: A much larger clone is a single base away; this may be a read error. The chain employs TRBV2 and TRBJ2-6, with TRBD1 identical over 9 bases. The CDR3 runs 16 residues. CDR1 is SNHLY and CDR2 is FYNNEI in the germline V gene. The chain's CDR3 is CASSLQGALGANVLSF. The CDR3 DNA is TGTGCCAGCAGTTTACAGGGGGCGCTCGGGGCCAACGTCCTGTCTTTC.

This clonotype was observed at least ten times. The CDR3 reads CASSVQGGNEQYF. CDR3 coding DNA: TGTGCCAGCAGCGTTCAGGGGGGCAACGAGCAGTACTTC. The chain carries TRBV14 and TRBJ2-7; TRBD1 is a possible D gene (7 bases). Per germline, CDR1 SGHDN and CDR2 FVKESK. Trimming pared 5 bases from V and 5 bases from J, leaving 13 bases between. The CDR3 is 13 amino acids. The full variable domain, rest sourced from reference TRBV14 and TRBJ2-7, is EAGVTQFPSHSVIEKGQTVTLRCDPISGHDNLYWYRRVMGKEIKFLLHFVKESKQDESGMPNNRFLAERTGGTYSTLKVQPAELEDSGVYFCASSVQGGNEQYFGPGTRLTVT.

This clonotype was observed many times. CDR3 in amino acids: CAISDLAGEPEQFF. The CDR3 DNA sequence: TGTGCCATCAGTGATCTAGCGGGAGAACCTGAGCAGTTCTTC. The chain combines TRBV10-3 with TRBJ2-1; 10 positions match TRBD2. V shed 3 bases, J shed 9 bases, and the junction held 5 bases outside the gene matches. The CDR3 contains 14 residues. Germline V CDR1 and CDR2: ENHRY, SYGVKD.